This paragraph covers one T cell receptor beta chain sequence. Participants comprised healthy donors of bone marrow. This specimen belongs to a study of cytomegalovirus exposure and HLA in healthy donors. PCR primers comprised 60 Vbeta and 13 Jbeta primers. Here immunoSEQ multiplex PCR was the method, and the copy in TCRdb shows in-frame clones only, minus some. The sample includes 200,000 to 250,000 clones, 70% to 85% of them seen just once. The CDR3 sequence is 14 residues long. With V trimmed by 0 bases and J by 6 bases, 4 bases remained unmatched. Germline V gene sequence: CDR1 SGHRS, CDR2 YFSETQ. The receptor was isolated from a woman aged 55-70 years in good health and CMV-seropositive. The gene calls are TRBV5-1 and TRBJ1-2, with 8 bases aligning to TRBD1. Sequenced: PBMCs. The CDR3 is CASSLGQGADGYTF. In nucleotides, the CDR3 is TGCGCCAGCAGCTTGGGGCAGGGGGCGGATGGCTACACCTTC.